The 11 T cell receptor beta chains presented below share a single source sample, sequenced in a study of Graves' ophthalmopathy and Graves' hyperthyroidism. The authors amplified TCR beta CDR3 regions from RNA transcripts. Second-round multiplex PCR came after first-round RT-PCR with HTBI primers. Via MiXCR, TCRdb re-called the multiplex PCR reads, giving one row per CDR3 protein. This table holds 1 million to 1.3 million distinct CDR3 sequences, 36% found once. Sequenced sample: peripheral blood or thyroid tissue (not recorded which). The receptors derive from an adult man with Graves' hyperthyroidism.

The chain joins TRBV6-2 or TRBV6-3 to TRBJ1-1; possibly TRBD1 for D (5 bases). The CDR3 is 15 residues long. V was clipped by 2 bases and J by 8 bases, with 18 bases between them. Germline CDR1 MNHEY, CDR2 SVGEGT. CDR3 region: CASSYVFPARDEAFF. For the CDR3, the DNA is TGTGCCAGCAGTTACGTGTTTCCAGCCAGGGACGAAGCTTTCTTT.

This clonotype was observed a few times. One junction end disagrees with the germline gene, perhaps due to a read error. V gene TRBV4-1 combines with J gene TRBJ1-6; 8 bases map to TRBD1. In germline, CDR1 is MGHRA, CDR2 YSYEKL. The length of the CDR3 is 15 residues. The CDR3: CASSRETGENSPLHF. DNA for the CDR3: TGTGCCAGCAGCCGGGAGACAGGGGAAAACTCACCCCTCCACTTT.

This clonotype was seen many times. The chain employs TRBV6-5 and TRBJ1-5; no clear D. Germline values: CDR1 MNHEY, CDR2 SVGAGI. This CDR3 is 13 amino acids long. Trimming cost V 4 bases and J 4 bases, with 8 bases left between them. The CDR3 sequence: CASSWEANQPQHF. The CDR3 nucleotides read TGTGCCAGCAGTTGGGAGGCTAATCAGCCCCAGCATTTT.

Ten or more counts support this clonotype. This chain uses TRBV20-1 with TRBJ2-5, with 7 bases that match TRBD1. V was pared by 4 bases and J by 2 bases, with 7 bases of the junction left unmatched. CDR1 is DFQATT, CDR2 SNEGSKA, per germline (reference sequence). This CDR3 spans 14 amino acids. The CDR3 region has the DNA TGCAGTGCTATGCCGGGACAGAGACAAGAGACCCAGTACTTC. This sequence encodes CSAMPGQRQETQYF.

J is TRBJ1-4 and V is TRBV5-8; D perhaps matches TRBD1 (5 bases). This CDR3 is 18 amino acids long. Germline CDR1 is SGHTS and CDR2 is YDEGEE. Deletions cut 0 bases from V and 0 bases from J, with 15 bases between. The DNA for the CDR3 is TGTGCCAGCAGCTTGGAATTATTGTGGGACTCAACTAATGAAAAACTGTTTTTT. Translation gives CASSLELLWDSTNEKLFF.

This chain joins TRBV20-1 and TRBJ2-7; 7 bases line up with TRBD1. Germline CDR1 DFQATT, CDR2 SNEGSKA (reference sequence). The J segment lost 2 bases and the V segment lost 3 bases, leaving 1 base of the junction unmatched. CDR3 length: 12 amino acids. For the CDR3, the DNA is TGCAGTGCTAGTCAGGGGGCCTACGAGCAGTACTTC. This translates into CSASQGAYEQYF.

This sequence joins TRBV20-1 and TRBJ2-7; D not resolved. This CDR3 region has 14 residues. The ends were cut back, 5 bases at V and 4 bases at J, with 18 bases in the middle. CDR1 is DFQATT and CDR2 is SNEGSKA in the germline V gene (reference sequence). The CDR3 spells CSAPAESSYYEQYF. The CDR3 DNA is TGCAGTGCTCCAGCCGAGAGCTCATATTACGAGCAGTACTTC.

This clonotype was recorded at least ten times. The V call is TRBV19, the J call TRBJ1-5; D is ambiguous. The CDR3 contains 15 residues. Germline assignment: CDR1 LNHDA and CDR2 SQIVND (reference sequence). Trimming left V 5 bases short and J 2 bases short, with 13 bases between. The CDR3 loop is CASSLIVNGNQPQHF. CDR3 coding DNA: TGTGCCAGTAGTCTGATTGTGAATGGCAATCAGCCCCAGCATTTT.

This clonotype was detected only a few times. The CDR3 loop is CASSSRTGFNQPQHF. CDR3 DNA sequence: TGTGCCAGTAGCAGCCGGACAGGATTCAATCAGCCCCAGCATTTT. The V gene is TRBV19, the J gene TRBJ1-5, with TRBD1 matching 7 bases. The trim removed 6 bases at V and 3 bases at J, leaving 8 bases unmatched. The CDR3 runs 15 residues. Germline CDR1 and CDR2: LNHDA and SQIVND (reference sequence).

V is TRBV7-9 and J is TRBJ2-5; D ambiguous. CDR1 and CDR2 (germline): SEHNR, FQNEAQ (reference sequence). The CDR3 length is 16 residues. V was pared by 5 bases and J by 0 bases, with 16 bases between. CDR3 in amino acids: CASSVGLGVDQETQYF. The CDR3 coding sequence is TGTGCCAGCAGCGTTGGATTGGGCGTAGACCAAGAGACCCAGTACTTC.

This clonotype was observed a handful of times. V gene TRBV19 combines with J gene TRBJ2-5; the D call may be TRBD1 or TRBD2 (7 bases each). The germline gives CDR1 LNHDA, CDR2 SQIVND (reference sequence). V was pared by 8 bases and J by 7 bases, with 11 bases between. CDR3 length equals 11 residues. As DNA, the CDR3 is TGTGCCAGTGCAGGGGGGGTGACCCAGTACTTC. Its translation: CASAGGVTQYF.